The 24 T cell receptor beta chains below come from one sample, sequenced in a study of T cells expressing NK-cell markers (dated by TCRdb to about 2020). Library preparation employed 5' RACE. Sequenced on an Illumina HiSeq 2000. Based on TCRdb reprocessing of the reads, there is one entry per CDR3 protein sequence, and DNA is missing. This sample's table lists 250,000 or so distinct CDR3 sequences. The leading ten clones occupy roughly 4.2% of the sample. Source material: blood T cells: a sorted CD56 or NKG2C T cell subset, CD4+ or CD8+ T cells, or bulk PBMC T cells (not recorded which). The source of these receptors is a woman aged 18 to 75 in good health.

The rearrangement joins TRBV12-3 or TRBV12-4 to TRBJ2-7; with no DNA, the TCRdb D assignment of TRBD1 cannot be verified. There are 14 residues in the CDR3. CDR3 protein: CASSLATGARKEYF.

The chain links TRBV29-1 to TRBJ2-7; TCRdb indicates TRBD1, and absent DNA this call remains unverified. Per the germline V gene, CDR1 is SQVTM and CDR2 is ANQGSEA. The CDR3 is 13 residues long. CDR3 amino acids: CSAGWGATNEQYF.

The chain couples TRBV10-3 to TRBJ1-5; TCRdb returns TRBD1, unconfirmable since there is no DNA. This CDR3 has 15 residues. The V gene's germline CDR1 is ENHRY and CDR2 SYGVKD. CDR3 residues: CAISETGGSNQPQHF.

CDR3 loop: CASSPKVGEQFF. The J gene is TRBJ2-1, the V gene TRBV7-2. Looked up from germline, CDR1 is SGHTA and CDR2 is FQGNSA. The CDR3 contains 12 residues.

The rearrangement uses TRBV20-1 and TRBJ2-1; TCRdb lists TRBD2, though no DNA is available to test this call. The germline V gene has CDR1 DFQATT and CDR2 SNEGSKA (reference sequence). The CDR3 is 13 amino acids. The CDR3 spells CSATGGRDNEQFF.

This clonotype ranks as medium-sized in terms of frequency. The chain is built from TRBV29-1 and TRBJ1-2; the TRBD1 assignment by TCRdb is unverifiable without DNA. This CDR3 spans 14 amino acids. In germline, CDR1 is SQVTM, CDR2 ANQGSEA. The CDR3 sequence is CSATTGGIGNGYTF.

The chain links TRBV12-3 or TRBV12-4 to TRBJ2-1; TCRdb selects TRBD2, and the lack of DNA leaves this call unchecked. The CDR3 has 14 amino acids. The CDR3 sequence is CASWTSGGVNEQFF.

V is TRBV11-1 and J is TRBJ2-3; checking the TCRdb D call of TRBD1 is not possible without DNA. From germline, CDR1 is SGHAT and CDR2 FQDESV (reference sequence). This CDR3 region has 15 residues. CDR3 residues: CASHEGRGPTDTQYF.

The V call is TRBV10-3, the J call TRBJ2-3; the D gene TCRdb calls, TRBD1, cannot be checked with no DNA. CDR3 size: 16 residues. CDR1 and CDR2 from the germline V gene are ENHRY and SYGVKD. The CDR3 region is CAIGGTGADSTDTQYF.

The chain couples TRBV12-3 or TRBV12-4 to TRBJ1-5. This CDR3 is built from 18 residues. The CDR3 protein is CASSLDQTGINSNQPQHF.

The rearrangement uses TRBV5-5 and TRBJ2-2; TCRdb reports TRBD1, a call that lacks DNA to check it against. This CDR3 has 15 residues. The germline gives CDR1 SGHKS, CDR2 YYEKEE (reference sequence). The chain's CDR3 is CASSPRGPGSGELFF.

The genes are TRBV10-3 and TRBJ2-3; checking the TCRdb D call of TRBD2 is not possible without DNA. Germline loops: CDR1 ENHRY, CDR2 SYGVKD. There are 14 residues in the CDR3. The CDR3 region is CAISTGGGLDTQYF.

The CDR3 reads CASSRLPGQITDTQYF. V is TRBV6-1 and J is TRBJ2-3; TCRdb reports TRBD1, a call that lacks DNA to check it against. The CDR3 covers 16 residues. CDR1 is MNHNS, CDR2 SASEGT, per germline.

The chain employs TRBV6-1 and TRBJ1-2; TCRdb reports TRBD1, a call that lacks DNA to check it against. CDR3 size: 15 residues. Germline assignment: CDR1 MNHNS and CDR2 SASEGT. Here the CDR3 reads CASGQGLRTLYGYTF.

This chain uses TRBV6-5 with TRBJ2-7. CDR1 MNHEY and CDR2 SVGAGI come from the germline V gene. This CDR3 has 14 residues. Here the CDR3 reads CASSYGQGAYEQYF.

This rearrangement joins TRBV5-6 to TRBJ2-3; TCRdb's assignment of TRBD2 cannot be checked, as there is no DNA. This CDR3 region has 16 residues. In germline, CDR1 is SGHDT, CDR2 YYEEEE. This CDR3 is CASSPIRLAGADTQYF.

The genes are TRBV6-5 and TRBJ2-3. The CDR3 consists of 13 residues. Germline V gives CDR1 MNHEY, CDR2 SVGAGI. The CDR3 protein is CASSYLQTDTQYF.

The rearrangement uses TRBV5-1 and TRBJ2-1; TCRdb proposes TRBD1, but this gene call is untestable without DNA. The CDR3 has 18 amino acids. Germline loops: CDR1 SGHRS, CDR2 YFSETQ. The CDR3 is CASSFSPLTGRAYNEQFF.

CDR3 residues: CASISATDTQYF. This chain joins TRBV19 and TRBJ2-3. Germline V gene sequence: CDR1 LNHDA, CDR2 SQIVND (reference sequence). CDR3 length: 12 amino acids. Full variable domain (outside the CDR3, taken from reference TRBV19 and TRBJ2-3): DGGITQSPKYLFRKEGQNVTLSCEQNLNHDAMYWYRQDPGQGLRLIYYSQIVNDFQKGDIAEGYSVSREKKESFPLTVTSAQKNPTAFYLCASISATDTQYFGPGTRLTVL.

J is TRBJ2-1 and V is TRBV4-2; the D call from TCRdb, TRBD2, cannot be confirmed without DNA. Germline V gene data show CDR1 as LGHNA and CDR2 as YNFKEQ. The CDR3 sequence is 18 residues long. The CDR3: CASSQVSSGGSSYNEQFF.

The chain uses TRBV24-1 and TRBJ2-1. The CDR3 totals 12 residues. Per germline, CDR1 KGHDR and CDR2 SFDVKD. The CDR3 is CATSQTNNEQFF.

The genes are TRBV7-8 and TRBJ1-1. The CDR3 length is 13 residues. The germline gives CDR1 SGHVS, CDR2 FQNEAQ. CDR3 amino acids: CASSFEQNTEAFF.

The chain uses TRBV5-1 and TRBJ2-7; TCRdb picks TRBD1, but there is no DNA to check that call. This CDR3 contains 15 residues. Germline assignment: CDR1 SGHRS and CDR2 YFSETQ. This CDR3 is CASSLVGGQNYEQYF.

CDR3 in amino acids: CASSFGGNDNEQFF. The V and J genes are TRBV11-2 and TRBJ2-1; TCRdb selects TRBD1, and the lack of DNA leaves this call unchecked. Germline V CDR1 and CDR2: SGHAT, FQNNGV. The CDR3 loop spans 14 amino acids.